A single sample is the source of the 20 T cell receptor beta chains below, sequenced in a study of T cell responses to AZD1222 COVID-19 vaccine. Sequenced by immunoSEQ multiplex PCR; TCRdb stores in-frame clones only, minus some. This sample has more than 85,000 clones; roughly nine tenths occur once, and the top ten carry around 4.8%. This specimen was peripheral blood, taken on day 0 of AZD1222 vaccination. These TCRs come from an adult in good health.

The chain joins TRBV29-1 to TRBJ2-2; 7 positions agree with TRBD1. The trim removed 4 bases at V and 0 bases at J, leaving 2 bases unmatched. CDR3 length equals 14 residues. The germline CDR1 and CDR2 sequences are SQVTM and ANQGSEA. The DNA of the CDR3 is TGCAGCGTTGCCGGGACAGCGAACACCGGGGAGCTGTTTTTT. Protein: CSVAGTANTGELFF.

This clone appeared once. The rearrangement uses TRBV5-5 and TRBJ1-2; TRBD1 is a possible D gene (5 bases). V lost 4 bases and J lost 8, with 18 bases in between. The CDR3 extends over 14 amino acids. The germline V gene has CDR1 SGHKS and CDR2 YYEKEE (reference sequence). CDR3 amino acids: CASSRTTGTRGYTF. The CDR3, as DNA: TGTGCCAGCAGCCGAACCACCGGGACCAGGGGCTACACCTTC. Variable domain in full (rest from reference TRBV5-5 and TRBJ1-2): DAGVTQSPTHLIKTRGQQVTLRCSPISGHKSVSWYQQVLGQGPQFIFQYYEKEERGRGNFPDRFSARQFPNYSSELNVNALLLGDSALYLCASSRTTGTRGYTFGSGTRLTVV.

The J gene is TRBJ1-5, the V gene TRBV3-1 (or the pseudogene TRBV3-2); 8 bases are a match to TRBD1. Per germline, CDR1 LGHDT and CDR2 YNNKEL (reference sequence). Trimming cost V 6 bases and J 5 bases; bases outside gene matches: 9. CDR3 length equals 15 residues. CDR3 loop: CASSPTGQGDQPQHF. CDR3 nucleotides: TGTGCCAGCAGTCCTACTGGACAGGGTGATCAGCCCCAGCATTTT.

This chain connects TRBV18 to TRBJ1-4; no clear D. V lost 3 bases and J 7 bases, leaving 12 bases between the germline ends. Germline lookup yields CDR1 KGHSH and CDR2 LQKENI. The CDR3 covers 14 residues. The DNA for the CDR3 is TGTGCCAGCTCACCCCTGGAAAGGGTTGAAAAACTGTTTTTT. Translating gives CASSPLERVEKLFF.

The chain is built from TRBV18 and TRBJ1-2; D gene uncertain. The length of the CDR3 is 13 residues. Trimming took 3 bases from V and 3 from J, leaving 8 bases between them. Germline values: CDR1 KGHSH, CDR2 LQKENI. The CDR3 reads CASSPPGDYGYTF. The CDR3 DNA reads TGTGCCAGCTCACCTCCCGGGGACTATGGCTACACCTTC.

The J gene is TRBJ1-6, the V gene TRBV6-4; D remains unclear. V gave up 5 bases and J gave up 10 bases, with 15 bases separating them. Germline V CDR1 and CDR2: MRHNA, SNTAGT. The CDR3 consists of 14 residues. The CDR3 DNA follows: TGTGCCAGCAGTCCCGGGGAGAGCGGCTCACCCCTCCACTTT. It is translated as CASSPGESGSPLHF.

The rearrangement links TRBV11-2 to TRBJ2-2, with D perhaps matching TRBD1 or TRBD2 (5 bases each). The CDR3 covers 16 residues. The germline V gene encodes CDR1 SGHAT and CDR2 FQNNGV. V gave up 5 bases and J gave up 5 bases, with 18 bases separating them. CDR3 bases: TGTGCCAGCAGCCTCCTGACGGGGCGATTGACCGGGGAGCTGTTTTTT. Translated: CASSLLTGRLTGELFF.

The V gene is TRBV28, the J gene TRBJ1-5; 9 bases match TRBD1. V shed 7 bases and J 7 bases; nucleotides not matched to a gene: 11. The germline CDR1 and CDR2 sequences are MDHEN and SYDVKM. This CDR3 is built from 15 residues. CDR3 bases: TGTGCCAGCACCGGACCCGGACAGGGGAGGCAGCCCCAGCATTTT. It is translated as CASTGPGQGRQPQHF.

CDR3: CASVIEGMNTGELFF. In DNA, the CDR3 is TGTGCCAGCGTAATTGAGGGGATGAACACCGGGGAGCTGTTTTTT. The rearrangement uses TRBV2 and TRBJ2-2, with D tentatively TRBD1 or TRBD2 (5 bases each). Per germline, CDR1 SNHLY and CDR2 FYNNEI. The length of the CDR3 is 15 residues. V was pared by 8 bases and J by 1 base, with 14 bases between.

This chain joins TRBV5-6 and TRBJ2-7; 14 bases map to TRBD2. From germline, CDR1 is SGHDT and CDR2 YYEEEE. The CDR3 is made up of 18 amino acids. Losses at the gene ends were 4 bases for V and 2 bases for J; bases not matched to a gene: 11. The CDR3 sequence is CASSRGGLAGALPYEQYF. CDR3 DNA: TGTGCCAGCAGCCGCGGGGGACTAGCGGGGGCACTCCCCTACGAGCAGTACTTC.

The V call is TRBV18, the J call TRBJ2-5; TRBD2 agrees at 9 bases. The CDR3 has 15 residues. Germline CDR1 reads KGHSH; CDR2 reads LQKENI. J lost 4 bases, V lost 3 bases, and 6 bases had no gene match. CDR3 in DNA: TGTGCCAGCTCACCGCCAGCGGGGGGCGGAGAGACCCAGTACTTC. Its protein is CASSPPAGGGETQYF.

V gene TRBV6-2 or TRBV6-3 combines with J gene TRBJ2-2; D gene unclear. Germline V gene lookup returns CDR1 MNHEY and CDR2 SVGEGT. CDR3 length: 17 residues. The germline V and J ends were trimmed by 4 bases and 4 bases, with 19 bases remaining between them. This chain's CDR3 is CASSLLSKDLRTGELFF. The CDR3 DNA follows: TGTGCCAGCAGTTTGTTATCCAAGGACCTCCGCACCGGGGAGCTGTTTTTT.

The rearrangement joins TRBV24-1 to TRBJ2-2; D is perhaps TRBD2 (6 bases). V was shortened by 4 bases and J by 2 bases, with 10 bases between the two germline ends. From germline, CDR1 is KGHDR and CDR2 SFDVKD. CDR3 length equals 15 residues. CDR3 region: CATSEGDSNTGELFF. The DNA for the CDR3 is TGTGCCACCAGTGAGGGGGACTCCAACACCGGGGAGCTGTTTTTT.

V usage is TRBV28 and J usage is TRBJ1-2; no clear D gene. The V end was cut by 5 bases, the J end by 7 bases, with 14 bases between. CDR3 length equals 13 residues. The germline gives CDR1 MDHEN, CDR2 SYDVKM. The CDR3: CASSRDGVGGYTF. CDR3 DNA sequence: TGTGCCAGCAGTCGTGACGGAGTGGGTGGCTACACCTTC.

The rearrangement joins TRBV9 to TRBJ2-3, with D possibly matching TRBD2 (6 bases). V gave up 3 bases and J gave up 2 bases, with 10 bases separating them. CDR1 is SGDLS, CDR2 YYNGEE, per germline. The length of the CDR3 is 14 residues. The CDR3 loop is CASSGGVNTDTQYF. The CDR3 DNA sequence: TGTGCCAGCAGCGGGGGGGTAAACACAGATACGCAGTATTTT.

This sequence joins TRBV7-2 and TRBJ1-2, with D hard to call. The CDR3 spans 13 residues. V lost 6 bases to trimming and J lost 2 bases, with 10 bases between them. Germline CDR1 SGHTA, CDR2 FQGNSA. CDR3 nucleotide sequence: TGTGCCAGCAGTGATCGGGCGAACTATGGCTACACCTTC. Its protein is CASSDRANYGYTF.

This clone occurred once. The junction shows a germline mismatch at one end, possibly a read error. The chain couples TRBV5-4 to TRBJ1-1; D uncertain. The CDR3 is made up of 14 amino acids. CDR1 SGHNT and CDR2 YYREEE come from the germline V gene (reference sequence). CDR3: CASSLEIGNPEAFF. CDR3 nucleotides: TGTGCCAGCAGCTTGGAGATAGGGAACCCTGAAGCTTTCTTT.

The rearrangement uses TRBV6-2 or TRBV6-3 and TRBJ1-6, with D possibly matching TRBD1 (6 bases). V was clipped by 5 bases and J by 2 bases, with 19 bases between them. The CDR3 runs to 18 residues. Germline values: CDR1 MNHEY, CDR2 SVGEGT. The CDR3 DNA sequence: TGTGCCAGCAGTGAGGGGAATCCTGGACAGCCCTATAATTCACCCCTCCACTTT. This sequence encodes CASSEGNPGQPYNSPLHF.

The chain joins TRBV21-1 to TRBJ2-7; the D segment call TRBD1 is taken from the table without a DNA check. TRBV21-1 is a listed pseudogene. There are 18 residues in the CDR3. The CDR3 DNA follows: TGTGCCAGCAGCAGGTCCCTGTTAAGGGCGCAGGGACAATACGAGCAGTACTTC. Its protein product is CASSRSLLRAQGQYEQYF.

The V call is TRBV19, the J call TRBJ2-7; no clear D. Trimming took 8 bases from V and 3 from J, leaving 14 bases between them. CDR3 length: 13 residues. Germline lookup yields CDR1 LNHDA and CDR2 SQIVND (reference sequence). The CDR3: CASGSSADYEQYF. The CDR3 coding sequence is TGTGCCAGTGGTAGCTCGGCCGACTACGAGCAGTACTTC.